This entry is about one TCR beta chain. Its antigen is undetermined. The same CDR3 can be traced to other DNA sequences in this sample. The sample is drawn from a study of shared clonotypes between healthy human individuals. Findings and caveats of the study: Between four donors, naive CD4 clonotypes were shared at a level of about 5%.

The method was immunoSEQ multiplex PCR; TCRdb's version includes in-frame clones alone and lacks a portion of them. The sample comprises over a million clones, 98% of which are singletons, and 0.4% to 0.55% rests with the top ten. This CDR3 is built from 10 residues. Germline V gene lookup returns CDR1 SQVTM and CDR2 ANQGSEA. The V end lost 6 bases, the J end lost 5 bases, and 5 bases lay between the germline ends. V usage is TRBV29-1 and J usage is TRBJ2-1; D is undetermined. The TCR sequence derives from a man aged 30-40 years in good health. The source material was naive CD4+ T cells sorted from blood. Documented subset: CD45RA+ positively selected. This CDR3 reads CSVANNEQFF. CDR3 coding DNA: TGCAGCGTGGCGAACAATGAGCAGTTCTTC.